A single T cell receptor (beta chain) is shown here with its context. No antigen is known for it. The method was immunoSEQ multiplex PCR; TCRdb's version includes in-frame clones alone and lacks a portion of them. The sample comprises about 21,000 clones, 80% of which are singletons, and 20% to 25% rests with the top ten. Time point defined: cycle 4 day 1 (C4D1), after more than five weeks of nivolumab. Each patient experienced a relapse that followed autologous stem cell transplantation, and brentuximab vedotin exposure varied. These data come from a study of PD-1 blockade in classical Hodgkin lymphoma. Study-wide background: Nivolumab dosing for patients was 3 mg/kg, administered intravenously every 2 weeks. Findings of the study overall: CD4+ TCR diversity, unlike CD8+, rose significantly by C4D1. Complete responders had baseline diversity similar to newly diagnosed patients. Compared with healthy donors, newly diagnosed patients reportedly showed lower baseline TCR diversity.

Looked up from germline, CDR1 is MDHEN and CDR2 is SYDVKM. Trimming took 2 bases from V and 0 from J, leaving 22 bases between them. The CDR3 loop spans 19 amino acids. This receptor was obtained from a human donor with classical Hodgkin lymphoma. This sample comprised peripheral blood mononuclear cells (PBMCs), obtained before the fourth cycle of nivolumab. The chain is built from TRBV28 and TRBJ1-1; no clear D. As DNA, the CDR3 is TGTGCCAGCAGTTTAATTTCGGGAGAAGGTAATTGGCTGAACACTGAAGCTTTCTTT. It is translated as CASSLISGEGNWLNTEAFF.